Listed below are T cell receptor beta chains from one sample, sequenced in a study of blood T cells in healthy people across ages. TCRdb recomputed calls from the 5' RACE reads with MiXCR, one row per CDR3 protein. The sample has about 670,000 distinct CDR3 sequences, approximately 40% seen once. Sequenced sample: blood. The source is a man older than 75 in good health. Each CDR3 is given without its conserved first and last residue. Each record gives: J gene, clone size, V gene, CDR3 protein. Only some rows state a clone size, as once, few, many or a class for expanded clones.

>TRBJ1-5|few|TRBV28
ASSLWGMGNQPQH
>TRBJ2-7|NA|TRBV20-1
SARENYEQY
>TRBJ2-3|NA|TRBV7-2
ASSSFSTSGGGNTQY
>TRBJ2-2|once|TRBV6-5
ASYQSRTNTGELF
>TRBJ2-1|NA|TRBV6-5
ASRRLAGGWNEQF
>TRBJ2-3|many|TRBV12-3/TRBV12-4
ACGGPYSTDTQY
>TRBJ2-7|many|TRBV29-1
SVAMGTDSSEQY
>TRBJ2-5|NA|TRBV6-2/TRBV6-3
ASSVGLLLQETQY
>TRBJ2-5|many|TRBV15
ATSRGNSQETQY
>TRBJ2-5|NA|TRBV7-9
ASSPVEGGRETQY
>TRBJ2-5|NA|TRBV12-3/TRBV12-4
ASSIGQY
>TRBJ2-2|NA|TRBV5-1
ASSQDWRNTGELF
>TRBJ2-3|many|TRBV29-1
SVGGSSSTDTQY
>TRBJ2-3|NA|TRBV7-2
ASSMDRTTDTQY
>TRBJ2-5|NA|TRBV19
AAGPTGMQTQY
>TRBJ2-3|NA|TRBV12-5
ASGSSSPTGTQY
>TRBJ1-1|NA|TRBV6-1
ASGLTGKDTEAF
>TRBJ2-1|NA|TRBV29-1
SVKTGTNNEQF
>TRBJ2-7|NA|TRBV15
ATSPPAGNLFEQY
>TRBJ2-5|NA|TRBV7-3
ASSLSSPPESEQY
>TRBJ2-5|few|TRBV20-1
SAQSSETQY
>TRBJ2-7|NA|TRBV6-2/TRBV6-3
ASKLDSSYEQY
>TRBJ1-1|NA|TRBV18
ASSRRTGDTEAF
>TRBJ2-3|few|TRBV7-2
ASSGYAGGRSDTQY
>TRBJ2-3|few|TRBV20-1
SARAQGGGGTGTDTQY
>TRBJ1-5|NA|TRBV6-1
ACRTPAGGNQPQH
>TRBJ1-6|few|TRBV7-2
ASSLIAGTGGYYNSPLH
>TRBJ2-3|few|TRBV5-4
ASSTKGAGTVDTQY
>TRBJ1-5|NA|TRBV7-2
ASSLVSGVNQPQH
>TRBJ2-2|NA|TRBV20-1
SAETSGIGELF
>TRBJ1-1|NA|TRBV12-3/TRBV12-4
ASSSQGPSTEAF
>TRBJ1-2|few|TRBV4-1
ASSQVVPYGYT
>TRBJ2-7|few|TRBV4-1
ASSQVNRGIYEQY
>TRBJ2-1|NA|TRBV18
ASSRRLAGATPVYNEQF
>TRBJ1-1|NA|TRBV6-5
ASSYIGGGTEAF
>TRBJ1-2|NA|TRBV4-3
ASSLRTGINYGYT
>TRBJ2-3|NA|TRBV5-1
ASSAGLSSLVRTDTQY
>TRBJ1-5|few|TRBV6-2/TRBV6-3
ASTLGGTSNQPQH
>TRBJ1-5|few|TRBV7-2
ASSLTAVNNQPQH
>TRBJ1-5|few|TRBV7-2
ASSLVRVDQPQH
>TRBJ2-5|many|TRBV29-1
SVLRGPEETQY
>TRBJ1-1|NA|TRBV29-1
SVEPGARRAEAF
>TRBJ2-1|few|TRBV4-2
ASSQDLARDEQF
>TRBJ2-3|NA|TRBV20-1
SARDRGRTSSTDTQY